These T cell receptor beta chains were read from a single sample in a study of blood T cell repertoires in COVID-19. Method: immunoSEQ multiplex PCR; TCRdb's copy keeps in-frame clones and lacks some. In the table there are approximately 440,000 clones, roughly nine tenths of which are singletons. Sequencing input: PBMCs or T cells enriched from blood (not recorded which). Source of these receptors: a young woman who had recovered from COVID-19. CDR3s include the opening cysteine and the closing phenylalanine or tryptophan. D genes are given only for firm matches. Some rows mark clone size as missing; the rest say once, few, many or name a class of expanded clone.

clone size: few; D gene: TRBD1; J gene: TRBJ2-2; V gene: TRBV19; CDR3 protein: CASKAGQGNTGELFF; CDR3 DNA: TGTGCCAGTAAGGCAGGACAGGGAAACACCGGGGAGCTGTTTTTT
clone size: -; D gene: -; J gene: TRBJ1-4; V gene: TRBV7-6; CDR3 protein: CASSPDPGEGANEKLFF; CDR3 DNA: TGTGCCAGCAGCCCAGATCCCGGGGAGGGGGCTAATGAAAAACTGTTTTTT
clone size: few; D gene: -; J gene: TRBJ1-1; V gene: TRBV5-1; CDR3 protein: CASRRGGDTEAFF; CDR3 DNA: TGCGCCAGCAGGAGAGGGGGGGACACTGAAGCTTTCTTT
clone size: once; D gene: -; J gene: TRBJ1-4; V gene: TRBV12-5; CDR3 protein: CASGLRVQAEGKLFF; CDR3 DNA: TGTGCTAGTGGTTTGAGGGTTCAGGCGGAGGGAAAACTGTTTTTT
clone size: -; D gene: -; J gene: TRBJ1-6; V gene: TRBV12-3/TRBV12-4; CDR3 protein: CASSLRDTSPLHF; CDR3 DNA: TGTGCCAGCAGCCTCCGGGATACCTCCCCCCTCCACTTT
clone size: -; D gene: -; J gene: TRBJ1-1; V gene: TRBV5-1; CDR3 protein: CASSLQATNTEAFF; CDR3 DNA: TGCGCCAGCAGCTTGCAGGCCACGAACACTGAAGCTTTCTTT
clone size: -; D gene: -; J gene: TRBJ1-3; V gene: TRBV7-8; CDR3 protein: CASSQGRYNSGNTIYF; CDR3 DNA: TGTGCCAGCAGTCAGGGTCGTTACAACTCTGGAAACACCATATATTTT
clone size: -; D gene: -; J gene: TRBJ1-1; V gene: TRBV5-1; CDR3 protein: CASSLTGLPNTEAFF; CDR3 DNA: TGCGCCAGCAGCTTGACCGGACTCCCGAACACTGAAGCTTTCTTT
clone size: -; D gene: -; J gene: TRBJ1-1; V gene: TRBV5-1; CDR3 protein: CASTSSGGWNTEAFF; CDR3 DNA: TGCGCCAGCACGTCCTCTGGCGGTTGGAACACTGAAGCTTTCTTT
clone size: -; D gene: -; J gene: TRBJ1-2; V gene: TRBV5-6; CDR3 protein: CASSFGQRYGYTF; CDR3 DNA: TGTGCCAGCAGCTTCGGTCAGAGGTATGGCTACACCTTC
clone size: -; D gene: -; J gene: TRBJ2-7; V gene: TRBV6-5; CDR3 protein: CASSQQVAYEQYF; CDR3 DNA: TGTGCCAGCAGTCAACAGGTCGCGTACGAGCAGTACTTC
clone size: -; D gene: TRBD1; J gene: TRBJ1-1; V gene: TRBV15; CDR3 protein: CATSRVGQGVAEAFF; CDR3 DNA: TGTGCCACCAGCAGAGTCGGACAGGGCGTTGCTGAAGCTTTCTTT
clone size: -; D gene: -; J gene: TRBJ2-7; V gene: TRBV2; CDR3 protein: CASSEAYLVWSKTNYEQYF; CDR3 DNA: TGTGCCAGCAGTGAAGCGTATCTGGTTTGGTCTAAAACCAACTACGAGCAGTACTTC
clone size: -; D gene: -; J gene: TRBJ1-2; V gene: TRBV18; CDR3 protein: CASTFGGDGYTF; CDR3 DNA: TGTGCCAGCACGTTCGGAGGCGACGGCTACACCTTC
clone size: -; D gene: -; J gene: TRBJ1-2; V gene: TRBV5-6; CDR3 protein: CASSLSFTWSNYGYTF; CDR3 DNA: TGTGCCAGCAGCTTGTCATTTACTTGGTCGAACTATGGCTACACCTTC
clone size: once; D gene: TRBD1; J gene: TRBJ1-1; V gene: TRBV27; CDR3 protein: CASRGQGGNTEAFF; CDR3 DNA: TGTGCCAGCAGGGGACAGGGGGGTAACACTGAAGCTTTCTTT
clone size: -; D gene: TRBD1; J gene: TRBJ1-4; V gene: TRBV6-5; CDR3 protein: CASSRLSTGGEKLFF; CDR3 DNA: TGTGCCAGCAGCCGACTCTCGACAGGGGGTGAAAAACTGTTTTTT
clone size: -; D gene: -; J gene: TRBJ1-4; V gene: TRBV5-4; CDR3 protein: CASSPRGGANEKLFF; CDR3 DNA: TGTGCCAGCAGCCCGCGCGGCGGAGCTAATGAAAAACTGTTTTTT
clone size: -; D gene: -; J gene: TRBJ2-1; V gene: TRBV5-1; CDR3 protein: CASSDGENEQFF; CDR3 DNA: TGCGCCAGCAGCGATGGGGAGAATGAGCAGTTCTTC
clone size: -; D gene: -; J gene: TRBJ1-6; V gene: TRBV2; CDR3 protein: CASSEDRKSPLHF; CDR3 DNA: TGTGCCAGCAGCGAAGACAGGAAATCACCCCTCCACTTT
clone size: once; D gene: -; J gene: TRBJ1-1; V gene: TRBV19; CDR3 protein: CASSLQGAVRNTEAFF; CDR3 DNA: TGTGCCAGTAGTTTACAGGGAGCCGTGAGGAACACTGAAGCTTTCTTT
clone size: -; D gene: -; J gene: TRBJ1-1; V gene: TRBV14; CDR3 protein: CASKRVMNTEAFF; CDR3 DNA: TGTGCCAGTAAGAGGGTTATGAACACTGAAGCTTTCTTT
clone size: -; D gene: TRBD1; J gene: TRBJ1-4; V gene: TRBV18; CDR3 protein: CASSPSRDSNEKLFF; CDR3 DNA: TGTGCCAGCTCACCCTCGCGGGACAGTAATGAAAAACTGTTTTTT
clone size: -; D gene: -; J gene: TRBJ1-2; V gene: TRBV19; CDR3 protein: CASSAHPGWGYTF; CDR3 DNA: TGTGCCAGTAGCGCCCATCCCGGTTGGGGCTACACCTTC
clone size: -; D gene: TRBD1; J gene: TRBJ1-1; V gene: TRBV7-6; CDR3 protein: CASSPTGTGANTEAFF; CDR3 DNA: TGTGCCAGCAGCCCAACCGGGACAGGGGCGAACACTGAAGCTTTCTTT
clone size: -; D gene: TRBD1; J gene: TRBJ1-2; V gene: TRBV6-5; CDR3 protein: CASRGTGVNYGYTF; CDR3 DNA: TGTGCCAGCCGAGGGACAGGGGTTAACTATGGCTACACCTTC
clone size: -; D gene: TRBD1; J gene: TRBJ1-6; V gene: TRBV5-1; CDR3 protein: CASSLEAVDRGSSYNSPLHF; CDR3 DNA: TGCGCCAGCAGCCTCGAAGCCGTGGACAGGGGTTCCTCCTATAATTCACCCCTCCACTTT
clone size: -; D gene: TRBD1; J gene: TRBJ2-7; V gene: TRBV28; CDR3 protein: CASSAATGTGSYEQYF; CDR3 DNA: TGTGCCAGCAGTGCGGCGACCGGGACAGGGTCTTACGAGCAGTACTTC
clone size: once; D gene: TRBD1; J gene: TRBJ1-1; V gene: TRBV3-1/TRBV3-2; CDR3 protein: CASSTRTGVVTEAFF; CDR3 DNA: TGTGCCAGCAGCACCCGGACAGGGGTGGTCACTGAAGCTTTCTTT
clone size: -; D gene: TRBD1; J gene: TRBJ1-4; V gene: TRBV7-9; CDR3 protein: CASSYTGGNEKLFF; CDR3 DNA: TGTGCCAGCAGCTATACAGGGGGGAATGAAAAACTGTTTTTT
clone size: once; D gene: -; J gene: TRBJ1-4; V gene: TRBV2; CDR3 protein: CASSGPLLIATNEKLFF; CDR3 DNA: TGTGCCAGCAGTGGGCCGTTGCTTATTGCAACTAATGAAAAACTGTTTTTT
clone size: -; D gene: -; J gene: TRBJ1-5; V gene: TRBV21-1; CDR3 protein: CASSSQGPSAGQPQHF; CDR3 DNA: TGTGCCAGCAGCTCTCAGGGGCCCTCCGCCGGGCAGCCCCAGCATTTT
clone size: -; D gene: -; J gene: TRBJ1-4; V gene: TRBV15; CDR3 protein: CATSIQGYGNEKLFF; CDR3 DNA: TGTGCCACCAGCATACAGGGTTACGGTAATGAAAAACTGTTTTTT
clone size: -; D gene: TRBD2; J gene: TRBJ2-7; V gene: TRBV28; CDR3 protein: CASSFGRASAEQYF; CDR3 DNA: TGTGCCAGCAGTTTTGGGAGGGCCTCAGCCGAGCAGTACTTC
clone size: -; D gene: -; J gene: TRBJ1-1; V gene: TRBV7-9; CDR3 protein: CASSLSRVAENTEAFF; CDR3 DNA: TGTGCCAGCAGTTTGAGCAGGGTAGCGGAGAACACTGAAGCTTTCTTT
clone size: -; D gene: -; J gene: TRBJ1-5; V gene: TRBV27; CDR3 protein: CASSPRGLQPQHF; CDR3 DNA: TGTGCCAGCAGCCCGAGGGGACTCCAGCCCCAGCATTTT
clone size: -; D gene: TRBD1; J gene: TRBJ1-2; V gene: TRBV19; CDR3 protein: CASKWSDRGVWGYTF; CDR3 DNA: TGTGCCAGCAAATGGTCGGACAGGGGCGTATGGGGCTACACCTTC
clone size: -; D gene: -; J gene: TRBJ2-1; V gene: TRBV7-6; CDR3 protein: CASSLQRRWRAVMSYNEQFF; CDR3 DNA: TGTGCCAGCAGCTTGCAACGCCGGTGGAGGGCTGTAATGTCCTACAATGAGCAGTTCTTC
clone size: -; D gene: -; J gene: TRBJ2-7; V gene: TRBV27; CDR3 protein: CASSLGGPGSYEQYF; CDR3 DNA: TGTGCCAGCAGTCTCGGGGGGCCCGGGTCCTACGAGCAGTACTTC
clone size: few; D gene: -; J gene: TRBJ1-3; V gene: TRBV5-4; CDR3 protein: CASSLGNAGSSGNTIYF; CDR3 DNA: TGTGCCAGCAGCTTGGGAAATGCAGGAAGCTCTGGAAACACCATATATTTT
clone size: once; D gene: -; J gene: TRBJ1-5; V gene: TRBV6-1; CDR3 protein: CASSDFLRGGDNQPQHF; CDR3 DNA: TGTGCCAGCAGTGACTTTTTACGGGGAGGGGACAATCAGCCCCAGCATTTT
clone size: -; D gene: -; J gene: TRBJ1-2; V gene: TRBV5-5; CDR3 protein: CASSLGRVGIYGYTF; CDR3 DNA: TGTGCCAGCAGCTTGGGACGGGTCGGAATTTATGGCTACACCTTC
clone size: -; D gene: TRBD1; J gene: TRBJ2-6; V gene: TRBV11-3; CDR3 protein: CASSSDRTGANVLTF; CDR3 DNA: TGTGCCAGCAGCTCGGACAGGACTGGGGCCAACGTCCTGACTTTC
clone size: -; D gene: TRBD1; J gene: TRBJ2-7; V gene: TRBV7-8; CDR3 protein: CASSSGWGTGGLYEQYF; CDR3 DNA: TGTGCCAGCAGCTCTGGATGGGGGACAGGGGGACTGTACGAGCAGTACTTC
clone size: -; D gene: TRBD1; J gene: TRBJ2-5; V gene: TRBV6-5; CDR3 protein: CASKQGAGETQYF; CDR3 DNA: TGTGCCAGCAAACAGGGGGCCGGAGAGACCCAGTACTTC
clone size: -; D gene: -; J gene: TRBJ2-1; V gene: TRBV20-1; CDR3 protein: CSALENEQFF; CDR3 DNA: TGCAGTGCTCTGGAGAATGAGCAGTTCTTC
clone size: -; D gene: -; J gene: TRBJ2-1; V gene: TRBV4-1; CDR3 protein: CASSQDSPGEQFF; CDR3 DNA: TGCGCCAGCAGCCAAGATAGTCCGGGTGAGCAGTTCTTC
clone size: -; D gene: -; J gene: TRBJ1-5; V gene: TRBV28; CDR3 protein: CASSYREYNQPQHF; CDR3 DNA: TGTGCCAGCAGTTACAGGGAGTACAATCAGCCCCAGCATTTT
clone size: -; D gene: -; J gene: TRBJ1-5; V gene: TRBV19; CDR3 protein: CASSIQAGQPQHF; CDR3 DNA: TGTGCCAGTAGTATACAGGCTGGGCAGCCCCAGCATTTT
clone size: -; D gene: TRBD2; J gene: TRBJ2-5; V gene: TRBV5-4; CDR3 protein: CASSSLAGGQETQYF; CDR3 DNA: TGTGCCAGCAGCTCCTTAGCGGGGGGACAAGAGACCCAGTACTTC
clone size: -; D gene: TRBD1; J gene: TRBJ1-1; V gene: TRBV4-1; CDR3 protein: CASSPYVRQGRNEAFF; CDR3 DNA: TGCGCCAGCAGCCCATACGTAAGACAGGGGAGGAATGAAGCTTTCTTT